This TCR beta chain stems from a study of lymphopenia after photon versus proton radiotherapy (dated by TCRdb to the late 2010s). A note on the overall study: The immunological effects of photon versus proton radiation therapy were compared in patients with gastrointestinal tumors who developed high-grade lymphopenia. The 20 patients in the cohort had gastrointestinal tumors, were treated with either photon or proton therapy, and subsequently developed lymphopenia. The study aimed to characterize how the two radiation modalities differ in their impact on the immune system.

Beyond this particular receptor, the publication reports: The survival association was examined only in patients who died, and the authors described better survival with proton therapy as a possibility, not as a demonstrated result. Across the cohort, a larger post-nadir drop in TCR diversity was inversely correlated with overall survival time among patients who died. After the lymphocyte count nadir, repertoires from photon-treated patients showed oligoclonal expansion, particularly of CD8+ Temra cells, and this expansion drove the decline in diversity. Relative stability during treatment was observed in proton-treated patients, whereas loss of naive T cells and TCR diversity and gain of effector/memory populations were observed in photon-treated patients.

The junction shows trimming of 3 bases on V and 11 bases on J, and the gene matches do not reach 9 bases of it. The CDR3 contains 14 residues, cysteine and phenylalanine counted. Solely the CDR3 DNA is kept, with 42 bases framed from the first base. From a lookup of the germline V gene, CDR1 and CDR2 are SGHTA and FQGNSA. Library prep was done by the immunoSEQ multiplex PCR assay. T cell repertoires were profiled by deep sequencing of rearranged TCR beta loci, alongside multiparametric flow cytometry. The source is immuneACCESS, and TCRdb retained only in-frame sequences with V and J called. Part of the clones is not carried over; for the studies checked, unresolved V genes explain less than half of this, and the remainder is unexplained. For this sample the table gives some 170,000 clones, of which about nine tenths were detected only once. The ten largest make up about 4.3% of the sample. About this clone itself: What this receptor recognizes is not known. Per-base quality was not reported, and no clone a single base away is much larger than it.

Recombination connected TRBV7-2 to TRBJ1-1, and 10 bases in between align with TRBD1. Here the sequenced sample was peripheral blood, taken from a patient treated with photon-based radiotherapy. This TCR derives from a man aged 45-65 years with gastric cancer. The DNA sequence is TGTGCCAGCAGCTTCTCGACAGGGGGCGGCGGGGCTTTCTTT. Its translation reads: CASSFSTGGGGAFF.